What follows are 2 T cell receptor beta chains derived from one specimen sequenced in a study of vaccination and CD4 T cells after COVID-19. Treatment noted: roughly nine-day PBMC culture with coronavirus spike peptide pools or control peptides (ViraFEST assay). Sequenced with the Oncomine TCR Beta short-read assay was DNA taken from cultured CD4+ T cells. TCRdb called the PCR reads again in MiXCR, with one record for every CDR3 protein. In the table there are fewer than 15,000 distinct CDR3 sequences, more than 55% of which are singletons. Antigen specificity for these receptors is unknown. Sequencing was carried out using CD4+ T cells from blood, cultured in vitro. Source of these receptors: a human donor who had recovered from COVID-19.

CDR3 nucleotide sequence: TGTGCCAGCAGCTTAGATGGGGGGACAGGGTTCTACGAGCAGTACTTC. Translation: CASSLDGGTGFYEQYF. The rearrangement uses TRBV7-2 and TRBJ2-7, with TRBD1 matching 9 bases. The CDR3 contains 16 residues. V dropped 1 base and J dropped 3; count of bases not matched to a gene: 7. The germline V gene has CDR1 SGHTA and CDR2 FQGNSA.

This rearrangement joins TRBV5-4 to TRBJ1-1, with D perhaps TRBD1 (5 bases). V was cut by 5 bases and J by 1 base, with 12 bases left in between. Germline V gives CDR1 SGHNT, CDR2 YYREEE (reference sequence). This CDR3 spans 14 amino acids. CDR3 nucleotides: TGTGCCAGCAGAACCGGGGGAAGGAACACTGAAGCTTTCTTT. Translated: CASRTGGRNTEAFF.